This TCR beta chain originates from a study of blood T cells in healthy people across ages. General study points: Donor CMV infection status was unknown, possibly confounding age-related changes in expanded clonotypes. It was the long-lived donors that had more naive CD4+ cells and higher diversity than aged donors.

Next came a second PCR, run for roughly 6 to 11 cycles, which used a sample-barcoded 5' primer along with a J-beta primer mix. In TCRdb, the 5' RACE reads were re-called with MiXCR into one record per CDR3 protein. Found here are over 1,500,000 distinct CDR3 sequences, about 50% of them singletons; the top ten hold 2.1%. V gave up 0 bases and J gave up 8 bases; unmatched junction bases: 8. The CDR3 runs 15 residues. Germline CDR1 and CDR2: LGHDT and YNNKEL (reference sequence). A remark on this clonotype: The antigen is not known.

Isolating PBMCs gave at least 6.5 million of these cells per sample. The gene calls are TRBV3-1 and TRBJ2-3; TRBD2 agrees at 7 bases. This TCR came from a woman between 35 and 50 years old in good health. Sequencing was done on a sample of blood. The CDR3 DNA reads TGTGCCAGCAGCCAAGAGGCCAGCGGGGCTACTACGCAGTATTTT. Translating it yields CASSQEASGATTQYF.